Listed below are T cell receptor beta chains from one sample, sequenced in a study of cytomegalovirus exposure and HLA in healthy donors. Sequenced by immunoSEQ multiplex PCR; TCRdb stores in-frame clones only, minus some. The table shows some 120,000 clones, with roughly 9% occurring only once. What was sequenced was PBMCs. These receptors came from a man younger than 45 in good health and CMV-seronegative. Each CDR3 is given with its conserved first and last residue. Each record gives: clone size, J gene, D gene, V gene, CDR3 protein, CDR3 DNA. D genes are given only for firm matches. Clone sizes are given selectively: once, few, many, or a class where the clone is expanded.

few	TRBJ1-2	TRBD1	TRBV6-6	CASSSRQGDSGYTF	TGTGCCAGCAGTTCGCGGCAGGGGGACAGTGGCTACACCTTC
-	TRBJ1-1	-	TRBV7-8	CASSLAGRNTEAFF	TGTGCCAGCAGCTTAGCGGGCAGGAACACTGAAGCTTTCTTT
few	TRBJ2-1	TRBD2	TRBV25-1	CASSGEATSGSNEQFF	TGTGCCAGCAGTGGGGAGGCTACTAGCGGGAGCAATGAGCAGTTCTTC
-	TRBJ1-1	-	TRBV27	CASSLRGRLNTEAFF	TGTGCCAGCAGTTTAAGAGGGAGGCTGAACACTGAAGCTTTCTTT
few	TRBJ2-1	TRBD2	TRBV18	CASSPGVAGGNEQFF	TGTGCCAGCTCACCCGGGGTAGCGGGAGGTAATGAGCAGTTCTTC
-	TRBJ2-5	TRBD1	TRBV30	CAWSRGQGAQETQYF	TGTGCCTGGAGTCGTGGACAGGGGGCTCAAGAGACCCAGTACTTC
few	TRBJ2-7	-	TRBV4-1	CASSQDRGLGYEQYF	TGCGCCAGCAGCCAAGATCGAGGGCTGGGCTACGAGCAGTACTTC
few	TRBJ2-7	-	TRBV6-5	CASSYTGSTYEQYF	TGTGCCAGCAGTTATACGGGATCAACCTACGAGCAGTACTTC
-	TRBJ2-7	TRBD1	TRBV30	CAWSYLTGAYEQYF	TGTGCCTGGAGCTACCTGACAGGGGCCTACGAGCAGTACTTC
-	TRBJ1-6	-	TRBV18	CASSPGGRENSPLHF	TGTGCCAGCTCACCGGGAGGGAGGGAGAATTCACCCCTCCACTTT
few	TRBJ2-3	-	TRBV19	CASSIAGSRDTQYF	TGTGCCAGTAGTATTGCCGGGAGTCGGGATACGCAGTATTTT
-	TRBJ1-4	-	TRBV5-6	CASSLPSGGNEKLFF	TGTGCCAGCAGCTTGCCCTCCGGGGGTAATGAAAAACTGTTTTTT
few	TRBJ1-4	TRBD1	TRBV18	CASSPRTGVIEKLFF	TGTGCCAGCTCACCGCGGACAGGGGTGATAGAAAAACTGTTTTTT
few	TRBJ1-2	-	TRBV25-1	CASIMRALVTVSYGYTF	TGTGCCAGCATCATGCGAGCGCTGGTGACAGTCTCCTATGGCTACACCTTC
few	TRBJ1-2	TRBD1	TRBV9	CASSVEPRGSYGYTF	TGTGCCAGCAGCGTAGAACCCAGGGGGTCATATGGCTACACCTTC
-	TRBJ1-2	TRBD1	TRBV5-6	CASSMGQGSGYTF	TGTGCCAGCAGCATGGGACAGGGTAGCGGCTACACCTTC
-	TRBJ2-4	-	TRBV30	CAWSVVRGIQYF	TGTGCCTGGAGTGTAGTGCGCGGAATTCAGTACTTC
few	TRBJ2-3	TRBD2	TRBV9	CASSGRGGRTDTQYF	TGTGCCAGCAGCGGTCGCGGGGGACGCACAGATACGCAGTATTTT
few	TRBJ1-2	-	TRBV11-2	CASSGGTEANYGYTF	TGTGCCAGCAGCGGCGGGACCGAGGCTAACTATGGCTACACCTTC
few	TRBJ2-2	TRBD1	TRBV12-5	CASGGTGSNTGELFF	TGTGCTAGTGGTGGGACAGGATCGAACACCGGGGAGCTGTTTTTT
-	TRBJ1-5	TRBD1	TRBV19	CASSIRDRGQPQHF	TGTGCCAGTAGTATCCGGGACAGGGGTCAGCCCCAGCATTTT
-	TRBJ2-1	TRBD1	TRBV10-3	CAISDRGDNEQFF	TGTGCCATCAGCGACAGGGGAGACAATGAGCAGTTCTTC
few	TRBJ2-7	TRBD1	TRBV5-4	CASSSNRDRAHEQYF	TGTGCCAGCAGCTCAAACCGGGACAGGGCCCACGAGCAGTACTTC
-	TRBJ1-2	TRBD1	TRBV4-3	CASSQEQGLAGGYTF	TGCGCCAGCAGCCAAGAACAGGGGCTGGCAGGGGGCTACACCTTC
few	TRBJ1-5	TRBD1	TRBV7-9	CASSLGQGNQPQHF	TGTGCCAGCAGCTTGGGACAGGGGAATCAGCCCCAGCATTTT
-	TRBJ1-2	TRBD1	TRBV5-1	CASSPLDRSYGYTF	TGCGCCAGCAGCCCATTGGACAGGTCTTATGGCTACACCTTC
-	TRBJ2-2	TRBD1	TRBV6-1	CASSESRDRGPGELFF	TGTGCCAGCAGTGAATCCAGGGACAGGGGGCCCGGGGAGCTGTTTTTT
few	TRBJ2-5	-	TRBV7-9	CASSRKDSQETQYF	TGTGCCAGCAGCCGCAAGGACAGCCAAGAGACCCAGTACTTC
-	TRBJ2-1	TRBD2	TRBV14	CASSPRLAGENNEQFF	TGTGCCAGCAGCCCGAGACTAGCGGGGGAGAACAATGAGCAGTTCTTC
-	TRBJ2-1	TRBD1	TRBV7-3	CASSPRTGFQHEQFF	TGTGCCAGCAGCCCAAGGACAGGGTTTCAGCATGAGCAGTTCTTC
-	TRBJ1-1	TRBD1	TRBV27	CASSLPPTGGSSAEAFF	TGTGCCAGCAGTTTACCGCCGACAGGGGGCTCGTCGGCTGAAGCTTTCTTT
few	TRBJ2-1	TRBD2	TRBV7-8	CASSPRGLAGEQFF	TGTGCCAGCAGCCCTAGGGGACTAGCGGGTGAGCAGTTCTTC
-	TRBJ1-6	-	TRBV5-1	CASSLEQGIYNSPLHF	TGCGCCAGCAGCTTGGAGCAGGGTATCTATAATTCACCCCTCCACTTT
-	TRBJ1-1	TRBD1	TRBV11-2	CASSPSTGDTEAFF	TGTGCCAGCAGCCCCTCGACAGGGGACACTGAAGCTTTCTTT
-	TRBJ1-2	-	TRBV12-5	CASGLPPGAHRSGYTF	TGTGCTAGTGGTTTGCCTCCGGGAGCTCATAGAAGCGGCTACACCTTC
few	TRBJ1-2	TRBD1	TRBV2	CASSDPDRGNYGYTF	TGTGCCAGCAGTGATCCGGACAGGGGAAACTATGGCTACACCTTC
-	TRBJ1-5	-	TRBV6-5	CASSYSAGNQPQHF	TGTGCCAGCAGTTACTCGGCAGGGAATCAGCCCCAGCATTTT
few	TRBJ2-7	TRBD1	TRBV27	CASSPGTGVPYEQYF	TGTGCCAGCAGTCCAGGGACAGGCGTACCCTACGAGCAGTACTTC
-	TRBJ1-6	TRBD1	TRBV5-1	CASSDLPGQGYNSPLHF	TGCGCCAGCAGCGACCTCCCGGGACAGGGCTATAATTCACCCCTCCACTTT
-	TRBJ2-2	-	TRBV6-1	CASSADAGGTGELFF	TGTGCCAGCAGCGCCGATGCAGGGGGGACCGGGGAGCTGTTTTTT
-	TRBJ2-4	TRBD1	TRBV4-3	CASSQDFGTGSKNIQYF	TGCGCCAGCAGCCAAGATTTTGGGACAGGGTCCAAAAACATTCAGTACTTC
few	TRBJ2-5	-	TRBV2	CASSEVGRATESDQYF	TGTGCCAGCAGTGAAGTAGGCAGGGCTACGGAAAGTGACCAGTACTTC
few	TRBJ1-1	TRBD1	TRBV9	CASSAGGTSDTEAFF	TGTGCCAGCAGCGCAGGGGGAACGAGTGACACTGAAGCTTTCTTT